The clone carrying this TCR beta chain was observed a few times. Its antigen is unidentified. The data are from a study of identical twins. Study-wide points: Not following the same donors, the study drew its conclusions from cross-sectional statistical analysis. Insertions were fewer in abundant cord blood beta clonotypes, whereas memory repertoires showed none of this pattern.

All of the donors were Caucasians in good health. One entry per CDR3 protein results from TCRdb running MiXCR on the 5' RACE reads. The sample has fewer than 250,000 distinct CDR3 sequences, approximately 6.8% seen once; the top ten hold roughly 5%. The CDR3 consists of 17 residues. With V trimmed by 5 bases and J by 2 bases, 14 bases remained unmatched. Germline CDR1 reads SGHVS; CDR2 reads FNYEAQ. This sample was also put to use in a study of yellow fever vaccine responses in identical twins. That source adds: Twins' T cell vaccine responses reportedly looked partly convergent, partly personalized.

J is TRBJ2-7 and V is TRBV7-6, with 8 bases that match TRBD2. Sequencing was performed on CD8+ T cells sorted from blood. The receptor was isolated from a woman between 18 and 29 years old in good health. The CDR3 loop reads CASSPVIAGPGTYEQYF. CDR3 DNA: TGTGCCAGCAGCCCCGTAATAGCGGGACCGGGAACCTACGAGCAGTACTTC. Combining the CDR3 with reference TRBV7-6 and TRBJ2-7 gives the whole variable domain GAGVSQSPRYKVTKRGQDVALRCDPISGHVSLYWYRQALGQGPEFLTYFNYEAQQDKSGLPNDRFSAERPEGSISTLTIQRTEQRDSAMYRCASSPVIAGPGTYEQYFGPGTRLTVT.